This T cell receptor (beta chain) was captured by sequencing in a study of T-cell memory formation after mild COVID-19. On the study more broadly: There were largely donor-specific TCR clusters. Whole-study results and caveats: Pre-infection memory held some responding clones, suggesting pre-existing cross-reactive T cells responded.

The germline V gene encodes CDR1 SGDLS and CDR2 YYNGEE. The CDR3 spans 15 residues. Trimming removed 0 bases from V and 4 bases from J; junction bases left unmatched: 4. TCRdb reanalysed the 5' RACE reads using MiXCR and keeps one entry per CDR3 protein. The sample holds roughly 170,000 distinct CDR3 sequences; about a fifth are singletons and the top ten take 23%. Concerning this clonotype itself: The target antigen is unknown.

The TCR was taken from an adult woman who had mild COVID-19 (a few samples of this study predate the infection). Cell type and time point are not known. Material: PBMCs or a T cell subset sorted from them (not recorded which). The chain couples TRBV9 to TRBJ1-1, with 9 bases matching TRBD1. The DNA for the CDR3 is TGTGCCAGCAGCGTAGGAGCGACAGGGGGCACTGAAGCTTTCTTT. Protein product: CASSVGATGGTEAFF.